This T cell receptor (beta chain) was observed in a study of cytomegalovirus exposure and HLA in healthy donors. Of note for this clone: The antigen is unknown.

Primers: 60 Vbeta forward and 13 Jbeta reverse. Method: immunoSEQ multiplex PCR; TCRdb's copy keeps in-frame clones and lacks some. Of under 200,000 clones listed, around 79% are singletons. Germline CDR1 reads LGHNA; CDR2 reads YNFKEQ. V shed 0 bases and J 5 bases; nucleotides not matched to a gene: 4. The CDR3 contains 16 residues. Points from the study as a whole: Researchers reported in a later analysis that a missense DCLRE1C variant was tied to TCR beta V- and J-gene trimming.

While unrecorded immune exposures were likely, the donors were nominally healthy when sampled. V and J are TRBV4-2 and TRBJ2-5; 12 bases fit TRBD2. The TCR sequence derives from a man in his forties in good health and CMV-seronegative. Sample: PBMCs. The CDR3 reads CASSQETSGSPETQYF. The CDR3 DNA is TGTGCCAGCAGCCAAGAGACTAGCGGGAGTCCTGAGACCCAGTACTTC.